Listed below are T cell receptor beta chains from one sample, sequenced in a study of CD8 T cells in Susac syndrome. TCRdb re-called the immunoSEQ multiplex PCR reads through MiXCR, storing one row per CDR3 protein. Among approximately 120,000 distinct CDR3 sequences listed, 90% to 95% were seen once. The material sequenced was CD4+ T cells from PBMCs. Source of these receptors: a human donor in good health. Each CDR3 is given with its conserved first and last residue. The D gene is left open where the match is weak. Rows give clone size only sometimes, using once, few, many, or a class for an expanded clone.

TRBD2 | TRBJ2-2 | - | TRBV27 | TGTGCCAGCGACCTCGATAGCGGGACTTACACCGGGGAGCTGTTTTTT | CASDLDSGTYTGELFF
- | TRBJ2-7 | - | TRBV3-1 | TGTGCCAGCAGCCAGGGAAGCTCCTACGAGCAGTACTTC | CASSQGSSYEQYF
- | TRBJ1-4 | - | TRBV5-1 | TGCGCCAGCAGCTTGGACCGGGGTTTGGGTGAAAAACTGTTTTTT | CASSLDRGLGEKLFF
- | TRBJ2-1 | - | TRBV30 | TGTGCCTCCGGGGGCCCAAACTTCGGGTTCTTC | CASGGPNFGFF
- | TRBJ1-5 | - | TRBV10-3 | TGTGCCATCAGTGATACGGACAGAATCAAGCCCCAGCATTTT | CAISDTDRIKPQHF
- | TRBJ2-7 | - | TRBV7-2 | TGTGCCAGCAGCTTAGATTATAGCTACGAGCAGTACTTC | CASSLDYSYEQYF
- | TRBJ2-2 | - | TRBV24-1 | TGTGCCACCAGTGAAGGGACACTGAACACCGGGGAGCTGTTTTTT | CATSEGTLNTGELFF
- | TRBJ2-2 | - | TRBV12-2 | TGTGCAAGTCGCTTAGTGGGACTAGTAAGCACCGGGGAGCTGTTTTTT | CASRLVGLVSTGELFF
- | TRBJ2-1 | - | TRBV7-6 | TGTGCCAGCGGAGGGCCCGGGTCTACCCGATACAATGAGCAGTTCTTC | CASGGPGSTRYNEQFF
TRBD2 | TRBJ2-3 | - | TRBV3-1 | TGTGCCAGCAGCCAATTCCCTAGCGGGAGTGGCGGCACAGATACGCAGTATTTT | CASSQFPSGSGGTDTQYF
TRBD2 | TRBJ2-2 | - | TRBV13 | TGTGCCAGCAGCCCTCGCGGAGCGGGAGATTGGAGCGGGGAGCTGTTTTTT | CASSPRGAGDWSGELFF
- | TRBJ1-1 | - | TRBV12-3/TRBV12-4 | TGTGCCAGCAGTTTCTATGGAGGCGCTGAAGCTTTCTTT | CASSFYGGAEAFF
- | TRBJ2-7 | - | TRBV25-1 | TGTGCCAGCAGTGAATTCAGAGGCATGAGCTCCTACGAGCAGTACTTC | CASSEFRGMSSYEQYF
- | TRBJ2-2 | - | TRBV6-1 | TGTGCCAGCAGGACTCCCGCCACCGGGGAGCTGTTTTTT | CASRTPATGELFF
- | TRBJ2-7 | - | TRBV25-1 | TGTGCCAGCAGTGCGTACTCCTACGAGCAGTACTTC | CASSAYSYEQYF
TRBD2 | TRBJ2-7 | - | TRBV27 | TGTGCCAGCAGTTTATCAGGCCTAGGGGCTAGCGGACCCTACGAGCAGTACTTC | CASSLSGLGASGPYEQYF
- | TRBJ1-1 | - | TRBV29-1 | TGCAGCGTGGGCCCACGGGGGGCAGGGTACACTGAAGCTTTCTTT | CSVGPRGAGYTEAFF
- | TRBJ1-2 | - | TRBV29-1 | TGCAGCGTTGAAACCGCGCGGGGAGGCTACACCTTC | CSVETARGGYTF
- | TRBJ2-1 | once | TRBV20-1 | TGCAGTGCTAGAGAACCGGGACTCCAATACAATGAGCAGTTCTTC | CSAREPGLQYNEQFF
TRBD1 | TRBJ1-5 | - | TRBV30 | TGTGCCTGGAGTCGGGACAGCCCCAATCAGCCCCAGCATTTT | CAWSRDSPNQPQHF
- | TRBJ1-1 | - | TRBV2 | TGTGCCAGCAGCACGGGAGGCGGGGTTGGGACTGAAGCTTTCTTT | CASSTGGGVGTEAFF
TRBD1 | TRBJ1-5 | - | TRBV2 | TGTGCCAGCAGTGGTTCAGGGGGAAGCAATCAGCCCCAGCATTTT | CASSGSGGSNQPQHF
TRBD1 | TRBJ1-3 | - | TRBV30 | TGTGCCTGGAGTAAAGACAGGGCCTCTGGAAACACCATATATTTT | CAWSKDRASGNTIYF
- | TRBJ1-1 | once | TRBV3-1 | TGTGCCAGCAGCAGCTCCCAGGTGAGGACTGAAGCTTTCTTT | CASSSSQVRTEAFF
TRBD1 | TRBJ2-7 | - | TRBV7-9 | TGTGCCAGCAGCCGTCCGGACAGGTCCTACGAGCAGTACTTC | CASSRPDRSYEQYF
- | TRBJ2-5 | once | TRBV7-2 | TGTGCCAGCAGCTTACGGGGCGACGGCCGGTACCAAGAGACCCAGTACTTC | CASSLRGDGRYQETQYF
TRBD2 | TRBJ2-1 | - | TRBV5-5 | TGTGCCAGCAGCACTGGGACTAGCGGGGGAGGGAGGATGCAGTTCTTC | CASSTGTSGGGRMQFF
- | TRBJ2-2 | - | TRBV11-3 | TGTGCCAGCTCCGGGACACCGAACACCGGGGAGCTGTTTTTT | CASSGTPNTGELFF
TRBD1 | TRBJ2-4 | - | TRBV6-2/TRBV6-3 | TGTGCCAGCAGCAGGGGGACAGGGGAGCTTTTCCGAAACATTCAGTACTTC | CASSRGTGELFRNIQYF
TRBD1 | TRBJ1-2 | - | TRBV6-6 | TGTGCCAGCAACCAAGACAGGGAATACTATGGCTACACCTTC | CASNQDREYYGYTF
- | TRBJ2-1 | - | TRBV11-2 | TGTGCCAGCAGCTTAGAGTGGGAGCAGTTCTTC | CASSLEWEQFF
TRBD1 | TRBJ2-3 | - | TRBV28 | TGTGCCACCACAGGGGTCGGGACAGATACGCAGTATTTT | CATTGVGTDTQYF
- | TRBJ2-1 | - | TRBV7-9 | TGTGCCAGCAGCCCCCAGGGTCGGGAACGGGATGAGCAGTTCTTC | CASSPQGRERDEQFF
- | TRBJ2-2 | - | TRBV3-1 | TGTGCCAGCAGCCAAGATGAAGTCACCGGGGAGCTGTTTTTT | CASSQDEVTGELFF
TRBD2 | TRBJ2-2 | once | TRBV5-8 | TGTGCCAGCAGCTTATGGGGACTAGCGGGAAACACCGGGGAGCTGTTTTTT | CASSLWGLAGNTGELFF
TRBD2 | TRBJ2-2 | once | TRBV5-4 | TGTGCCAGCAGCCTCCTAGCGGGAGGATTGGGCGGGGAGCTGTTTTTT | CASSLLAGGLGGELFF
TRBD1 | TRBJ2-2 | - | TRBV15 | TGTGCCACCAGCGCGGGACAGGGGAACACCGGGGAGCTGTTTTTT | CATSAGQGNTGELFF
TRBD2 | TRBJ2-7 | - | TRBV20-1 | TGCAGTGCTCCTCCTAGCGGGTCCTACGAGCAGTACTTC | CSAPPSGSYEQYF
- | TRBJ2-1 | - | TRBV20-1 | TGCAGTGCAAGTGCGGTCTACAATGAGCAGTTCTTC | CSASAVYNEQFF
TRBD2 | TRBJ2-3 | - | TRBV20-1 | TGCAGTGCTAGAGATAGAGTAGCGGGGGTAGATACGCAGTATTTT | CSARDRVAGVDTQYF
TRBD1 | TRBJ2-3 | - | TRBV6-5 | TGTGCCAGCGGGACGGGACAGGCTCGTGCAGATACGCAGTATTTT | CASGTGQARADTQYF
TRBD2 | TRBJ2-5 | - | TRBV9 | TGTGCCAGCAGCGTAGCGGCTAGCGGCCAAGAGACCCAGTACTTC | CASSVAASGQETQYF
- | TRBJ2-1 | - | TRBV5-4 | TGTGCCAGCAGCTCGGGACTGATATACAATGAGCAGTTCTTC | CASSSGLIYNEQFF
- | TRBJ2-3 | - | TRBV29-1 | TGCAGCGTTGAAGGTGGACAATTGAGAGATACGCAGTATTTT | CSVEGGQLRDTQYF
- | TRBJ2-1 | - | TRBV25-1 | TGTGCCAGCAGTGAAGTCCCGGGCTCCCCGAAGGATGAGCAGTTCTTC | CASSEVPGSPKDEQFF
TRBD1 | TRBJ1-2 | - | TRBV7-2 | TGTGCCAGCAGCCTAGGGACAGGGTGGGGGCCTATAAACTATGGCTACACCTTC | CASSLGTGWGPINYGYTF
TRBD1 | TRBJ1-2 | - | TRBV30 | TGTGCCTGGAGTCCCGGGACAGTAACCTATGGCTACACCTTC | CAWSPGTVTYGYTF
- | TRBJ1-5 | - | TRBV21-1 | TGTGCCGGGGAAGAACGGGACCCGCCCATGGGAGATCAGCCCCAGCATTTT | CAGEERDPPMGDQPQHF
- | TRBJ1-5 | - | TRBV21-1 | TGTGCCAGCAGTCACGAAGGGGGGACCTCTGTCCTCCTAAGCAATCAGCCCCAGCATTTT | CASSHEGGTSVLLSNQPQHF
- | TRBJ1-5 | - | TRBV7-2 | TGTGCCAGCAGCTTACGGCGCGGCAATCAGCCCCAGCATTTT | CASSLRRGNQPQHF
- | TRBJ1-1 | - | TRBV15 | TGTGCCACCAGCAGAGATTCGCTGAGCACTGAAGCTTTCTTT | CATSRDSLSTEAFF